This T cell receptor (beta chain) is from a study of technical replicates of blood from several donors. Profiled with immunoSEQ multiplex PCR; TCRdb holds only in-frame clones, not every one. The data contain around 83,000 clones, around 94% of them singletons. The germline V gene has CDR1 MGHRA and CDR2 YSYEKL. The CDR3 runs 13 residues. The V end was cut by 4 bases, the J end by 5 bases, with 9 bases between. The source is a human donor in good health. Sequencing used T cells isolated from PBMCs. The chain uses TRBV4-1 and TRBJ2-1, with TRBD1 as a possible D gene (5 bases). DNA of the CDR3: TGCGCCAGCAGCCCGACAGAGAACAATGAGCAGTTCTTC. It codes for CASSPTENNEQFF.